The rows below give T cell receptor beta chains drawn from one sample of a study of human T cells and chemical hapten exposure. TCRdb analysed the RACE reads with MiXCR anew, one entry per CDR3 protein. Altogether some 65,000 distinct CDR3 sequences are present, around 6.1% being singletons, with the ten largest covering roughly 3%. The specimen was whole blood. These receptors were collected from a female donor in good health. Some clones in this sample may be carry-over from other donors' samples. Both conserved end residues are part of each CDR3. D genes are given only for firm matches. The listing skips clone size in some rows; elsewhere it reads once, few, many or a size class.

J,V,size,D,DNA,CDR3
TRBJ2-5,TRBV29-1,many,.,TGCAGTACCCAGCGGCATTCCCAAGAGACCCAGTACTTC,CSTQRHSQETQYF
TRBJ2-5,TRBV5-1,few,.,TGCGCCAGCAGCTGGACAGTACAAGAGACCCAGTACTTC,CASSWTVQETQYF
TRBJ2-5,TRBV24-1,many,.,TGTGCCACCAGTGATTTGTCAGGGTATCCCCTTCAAGAGACCCAGTACTTC,CATSDLSGYPLQETQYF
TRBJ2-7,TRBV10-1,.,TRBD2,TGCGCCAGCAGTGAGGTGGCGGGAGGGCGGCCCTACGAGCAGTACTTC,CASSEVAGGRPYEQYF
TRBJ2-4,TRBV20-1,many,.,TGCAGTGCTAGAGTAGGCCCCAAGGAATTAGCCAAAAACATTCAGTACTTC,CSARVGPKELAKNIQYF
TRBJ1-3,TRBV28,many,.,TGTGCCAGCAGTCAGGGGCACTCTGGAAACACCATATATTTT,CASSQGHSGNTIYF
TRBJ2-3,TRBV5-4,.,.,TGTGCCAGCAGCAGCATAGAATCTAGCACAGATACGCAGTATTTT,CASSSIESSTDTQYF
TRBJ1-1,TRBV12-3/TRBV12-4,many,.,TGTGCCAGCTGGAGGGGGGGGGTAGAAGGTGCTTTCTTT,CASWRGGVEGAFF
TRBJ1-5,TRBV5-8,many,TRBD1,TGTGCCAGCAGCATAGGACAGGGGGCATTTCAGCCCCAGCATTTT,CASSIGQGAFQPQHF
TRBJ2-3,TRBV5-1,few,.,TGCGCCAGCACTTTAAGACACACAGATACGCAGTATTTT,CASTLRHTDTQYF
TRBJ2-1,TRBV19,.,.,TGTGCCAGTACCTTGGACCCGGCCGGGGAGCAGTTCTTC,CASTLDPAGEQFF